These 19 T cell receptor beta chains share one sample of origin, sequenced in a study of cytomegalovirus exposure and HLA in healthy donors. 13 Jbeta primers and 60 Vbeta primers were used for the PCR. Some clones are missing from TCRdb's copy, which holds only in-frame ones; the method was immunoSEQ multiplex PCR. The sample carries 100,000 to 150,000 clones, around 75% recorded once. The sample comprised PBMCs. These receptors all stem from a man between 60 and 75 years old in good health and CMV-seropositive.

The CDR3 reads CASSGVAQGEQYF. DNA for the CDR3: TGTGCCAGCAGCGGGGTGGCCCAGGGGGAGCAGTACTTC. This chain joins TRBV5-5 and TRBJ2-7; D might be TRBD1 (6 bases). Per the germline V gene, CDR1 is SGHKS and CDR2 is YYEKEE (reference sequence). The CDR3 has 13 amino acids. V gave up 4 bases and J gave up 7 bases, with 15 bases separating them. The whole variable domain, remainder taken from reference TRBV5-5 and TRBJ2-7, is DAGVTQSPTHLIKTRGQQVTLRCSPISGHKSVSWYQQVLGQGPQFIFQYYEKEERGRGNFPDRFSARQFPNYSSELNVNALLLGDSALYLCASSGVAQGEQYFGPGTRLTVT.

The chain employs TRBV5-4 and TRBJ1-2; D gene unclear. The germline CDR1 and CDR2 sequences are SGHNT and YYREEE (reference sequence). V was cut by 1 base and J by 7 bases, with 14 bases left in between. The CDR3 is 14 amino acids. In DNA, the CDR3 is TGTGCCAGCAGCTTGCTCCGGGTATCGGGTGGCTACACCTTC. It codes for CASSLLRVSGGYTF.

The V gene is TRBV7-2, the J gene TRBJ2-5, with D perhaps matching TRBD1 (6 bases). Trimming removed 6 bases from V and 7 bases from J, with 18 bases in between. This CDR3 has 14 residues. Germline lookup yields CDR1 SGHTA and CDR2 FQGNSA. As DNA, the CDR3 is TGTGCCAGCAGTATTACCCAGGGGCGATGGACCCAGTACTTC. It specifies CASSITQGRWTQYF.

The genes are TRBV14 and TRBJ1-2, with D tentatively TRBD1 (6 bases). The CDR3 has 16 amino acids. V lost 4 bases and J 7 bases, leaving 22 bases between the germline ends. CDR1 SGHDN and CDR2 FVKESK come from the germline V gene. The CDR3 DNA follows: TGTGCCAGCAGCCCTGGCGGCTCCACAGGGAAATTTGGCTACACCTTC. Translating it yields CASSPGGSTGKFGYTF. The variable domain in full, with the rest retrieved from reference TRBV14 and TRBJ1-2, is EAGVTQFPSHSVIEKGQTVTLRCDPISGHDNLYWYRRVMGKEIKFLLHFVKESKQDESGMPNNRFLAERTGGTYSTLKVQPAELEDSGVYFCASSPGGSTGKFGYTFGSGTRLTVV.

The rearrangement uses TRBV5-6 and TRBJ2-1; D gene uncertain. Germline V gene lookup returns CDR1 SGHDT and CDR2 YYEEEE. The CDR3 runs 13 residues. Trimming pared 0 bases from V and 7 bases from J, leaving 8 bases between. Here the CDR3 reads CASSLEWLNEQFF. The DNA of the CDR3 is TGTGCCAGCAGCTTGGAATGGCTGAATGAGCAGTTCTTC.

The genes are TRBV9 and TRBJ2-2; weak D call: TRBD2 (6 bases). Germline V gene sequence: CDR1 SGDLS, CDR2 YYNGEE. This CDR3 comprises 16 residues. Trimming took 0 bases from V and 4 from J, leaving 13 bases between them. The chain's CDR3 is CASSVDGSGVTGELFF. The DNA for the CDR3 is TGTGCCAGCAGCGTAGACGGTAGCGGAGTCACCGGGGAGCTGTTTTTT.

The chain joins TRBV5-1 to TRBJ2-5, with 8 bases identical to TRBD1. CDR3 size: 15 residues. The germline V gene encodes CDR1 SGHRS and CDR2 YFSETQ. Trimming removed 2 bases from V and 1 base from J; junction bases left unmatched: 4. The CDR3 DNA reads TGCGCCAGCAGCTTTGGAACAGGGGGCCAAGAGACCCAGTACTTC. Translating gives CASSFGTGGQETQYF.

The V gene is TRBV29-1, the J gene TRBJ2-3; 9 nucleotides agree with TRBD1. The V segment lost 8 bases and the J segment 3 bases; nucleotides outside the gene matches: 9. The CDR3 length is 14 residues. Germline V gene lookup returns CDR1 SQVTM and CDR2 ANQGSEA. The CDR3 DNA is TGCAGCCTTAATGAGGGACAGGGAACAGATACGCAGTATTTT. Its translation is CSLNEGQGTDTQYF.

J is TRBJ2-3 and V is TRBV6-1; D gene ambiguous. Deletions cut 6 bases from V and 0 bases from J, with 10 bases between. The CDR3 totals 14 residues. Germline V lookup: CDR1 MNHNS, CDR2 SASEGT. The CDR3 spells CASRRLTSTDTQYF. CDR3 DNA: TGTGCCAGCAGGAGACTGACTAGCACAGATACGCAGTATTTT.

The chain employs TRBV7-3 and TRBJ2-1, with D perhaps TRBD2 (5 bases). From germline, CDR1 is SGHTA and CDR2 FQGTGA. This CDR3 has 12 residues. V was trimmed by 4 bases and J by 6 bases, leaving 7 bases between them. CDR3 coding DNA: TGTGCCAGCAGCTCGGACTTCAATGAGCAGTTCTTC. Amino acids: CASSSDFNEQFF.

A single count supports this clone. V and J are TRBV13 and TRBJ2-3; TRBD2 aligns across 7 bases. The V gene end was trimmed by 5 bases and the J gene end by 6 bases; junction bases not matched to a gene: 14. Per the germline V gene, CDR1 is PRHDT and CDR2 is FYEKMQ (reference sequence). The CDR3 extends over 16 amino acids. Here the CDR3 reads CASSPRTRRFADTQYF. As DNA, the CDR3 is TGTGCCAGCAGCCCCCGGACTAGACGGTTTGCGGATACGCAGTATTTT.

This chain joins TRBV5-4 and TRBJ2-6, with TRBD2 matching over 7 bases. This CDR3 contains 16 residues. After removal of 4 bases from V and 2 bases from J, the junction contained 6 bases not matched to a gene. The germline V gene encodes CDR1 SGHNT and CDR2 YYREEE (reference sequence). CDR3 sequence: CASSLPAGAGANVLTF. For the CDR3, the DNA is TGTGCCAGCAGCCTGCCCGCGGGGGCTGGGGCCAACGTCCTGACTTTC.

J is TRBJ1-6 and V is TRBV27; the D is unclear. The germline gives CDR1 MNHEY, CDR2 SMNVEV (reference sequence). Trimming removed 2 bases at V and 13 bases at J, with 12 bases between. The CDR3 contains 13 residues. The CDR3 region is CASSLNPGFPLHF. In nucleotides, the CDR3 is TGTGCCAGCAGTTTAAATCCGGGGTTCCCCCTCCACTTT.

V and J are TRBV4-2 and TRBJ2-5, with D possibly being TRBD2 (6 bases). Trimming cost V 1 base and J 3 bases, with 6 bases left between them. The CDR3 runs 13 residues. The germline CDR1 and CDR2 sequences are LGHNA and YNFKEQ. The CDR3 sequence is CASSQGGEETQYF. CDR3 in DNA: TGTGCCAGCAGCCAAGGGGGGGAAGAGACCCAGTACTTC.

This clone was found many times. The chain is built from TRBV2 and TRBJ2-1, with 8 positions matching TRBD1. CDR1 and CDR2 from the germline V gene are SNHLY and FYNNEI. The CDR3 length is 13 residues. Losses at the gene ends were 7 bases for V and 6 bases for J; bases not matched to a gene: 5. The CDR3 spells CASTQQGVNEQFF. The CDR3, as DNA: TGTGCCAGCACCCAACAGGGGGTCAATGAGCAGTTCTTC.

In this sample, this clone turned up a few times. This chain connects TRBV27 to TRBJ2-5, with 8 bases matching TRBD2. V was clipped by 6 bases and J by 2 bases; unmatched bases: 14. The germline CDR1 and CDR2 sequences are MNHEY and SMNVEV (reference sequence). The CDR3 covers 17 residues. CDR3 nucleotides: TGTGCCAGCAGCCATCGGAAGCGGGGGCCGTTACAAGAGACCCAGTACTTC. It specifies CASSHRKRGPLQETQYF.

The J gene is TRBJ2-3, the V gene TRBV6-5; D is possibly TRBD1 (6 bases). V lost 2 bases and J 0 bases, leaving 9 bases between the germline ends. Germline CDR1 and CDR2: MNHEY and SVGAGI. The CDR3 has 15 amino acids. The CDR3 here is CASSYGTSSTDTQYF. The CDR3 DNA reads TGTGCCAGCAGTTACGGGACATCGAGCACAGATACGCAGTATTTT.

This sequence joins TRBV10-3 and TRBJ2-3; 11 bases align to TRBD2. In germline, CDR1 is ENHRY, CDR2 SYGVKD. V was pared by 6 bases and J by 3 bases, with 11 bases of the junction left unmatched. The CDR3 loop spans 17 amino acids. The CDR3 DNA reads as TGTGCCATCAGGGGACTAGCGGAAACTGGCCTGACAGATACGCAGTATTTT. Its protein product is CAIRGLAETGLTDTQYF.

The chain is built from TRBV5-1 and TRBJ2-5, with 9 bases aligning to TRBD2. There are 17 residues in the CDR3. After removal of 1 base from V and 0 bases from J, the junction contained 7 bases not matched to a gene. Per the germline V gene, CDR1 is SGHRS and CDR2 is YFSETQ. The CDR3: CASSLLRGGKYQETQYF. DNA for the CDR3: TGCGCCAGCAGCTTGCTGCGGGGGGGAAAGTACCAAGAGACCCAGTACTTC.